This T cell receptor beta chain stems from a study of T cells in Graves' hyperthyroidism and ophthalmopathy. Study conclusions and caveats: Peripheral blood also featured most of the thyroid clonotypes expanded above 0.001.

RNA transcripts provided the source from which TCR beta CDR3 regions were amplified. The HTBI primer set drove a first-round RT-PCR of the TCR CDR3. TCRdb fed the multiplex PCR reads into MiXCR, producing one record per CDR3 protein. The table lists around 350,000 distinct CDR3 sequences, approximately 15% of them singletons. Deletions cut 6 bases from V and 4 bases from J, with 12 bases between. The CDR3 spans 14 residues. PBMCs were derived from 10 ml fresh peripheral blood. This clonotype was observed many times. No antigen is known for it. The sequence was obtained from a woman younger than 45 with Graves' ophthalmopathy. The rearrangement uses TRBV12-3 or TRBV12-4 and TRBJ1-4; D call uncertain. Sequencing was performed on blood. The CDR3 loop is CASSMEGNNEKLFF. The CDR3 region has the DNA TGTGCCAGCAGCATGGAGGGTAATAATGAAAAACTGTTTTTT.